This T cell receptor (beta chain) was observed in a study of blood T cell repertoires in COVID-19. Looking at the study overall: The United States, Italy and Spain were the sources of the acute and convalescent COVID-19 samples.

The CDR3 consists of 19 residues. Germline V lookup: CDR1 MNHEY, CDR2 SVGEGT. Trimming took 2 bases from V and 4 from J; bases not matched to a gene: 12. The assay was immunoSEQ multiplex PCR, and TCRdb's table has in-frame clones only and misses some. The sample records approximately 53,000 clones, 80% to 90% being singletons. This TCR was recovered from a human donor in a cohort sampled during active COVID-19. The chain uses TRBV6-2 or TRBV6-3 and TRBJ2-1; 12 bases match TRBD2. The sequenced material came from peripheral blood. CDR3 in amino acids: CASSYPPSLLAGGYNEQFF. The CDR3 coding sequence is TGTGCCAGCAGTTACCCGCCATCCCTACTAGCGGGAGGATACAATGAGCAGTTCTTC.